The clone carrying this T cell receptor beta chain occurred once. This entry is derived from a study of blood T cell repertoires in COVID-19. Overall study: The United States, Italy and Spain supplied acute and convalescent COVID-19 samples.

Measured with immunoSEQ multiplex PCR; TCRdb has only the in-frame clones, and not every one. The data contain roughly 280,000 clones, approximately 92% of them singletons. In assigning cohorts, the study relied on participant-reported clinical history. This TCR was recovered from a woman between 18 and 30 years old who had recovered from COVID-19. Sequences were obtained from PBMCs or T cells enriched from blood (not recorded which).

The CDR3 DNA follows: TGTGCCAGCAGCTTAGTGGCTAGCGGGGTACCTAGCACAGATACGCAGTATTTT. It is translated as CASSLVASGVPSTDTQYF. The chain links TRBV11-2 to TRBJ2-3, with 9 bases that match TRBD2. CDR1 is SGHAT and CDR2 is FQNNGV in the germline V gene. The CDR3 totals 18 residues. J gave up 0 bases and V 1 base, and 8 bases lay outside the gene matches.